This TCR beta chain was found in a study of cytomegalovirus exposure and HLA in healthy donors. Study-level findings and limits: Association of some 18,000 TCR beta sequences with HLA alleles was found at 0.05 false discovery rate in a later analysis. Several of the most significant clusters appeared linked to common viral pathogens, based on a later analysis. An analysis was carried out later, and it reportedly showed fewer N-insertions in an Asian-associated ancestry cluster than the approximately 670-donor mean.

Vbeta (60) and Jbeta (13) primers were used in the PCR. Using immunoSEQ multiplex PCR, the repertoire was profiled, and TCRdb retains in-frame clones only, with some absent. Found here are under 200,000 clones, roughly 84% of them singletons; the top ten hold approximately 2.5%. Regarding this clone: Antigen specificity is unknown. The same CDR3 also results from other DNA sequences found in this sample.

Sequences were obtained from PBMCs. The clonotype was recovered from a man aged 25 to 45 in good health and CMV-seropositive.

The CDR3 DNA reads TGTGCCAGTAGTACCCAGGGGCAAGAGACCCAGTACTTC. Translating gives CASSTQGQETQYF. This chain joins TRBV19 and TRBJ2-5; D might be TRBD1 (6 bases). Germline V gene lookup returns CDR1 LNHDA and CDR2 SQIVND (reference sequence). CDR3 length: 13 amino acids. The V gene lost 4 bases and the J gene lost 2 bases, with 8 bases spanning the gap.